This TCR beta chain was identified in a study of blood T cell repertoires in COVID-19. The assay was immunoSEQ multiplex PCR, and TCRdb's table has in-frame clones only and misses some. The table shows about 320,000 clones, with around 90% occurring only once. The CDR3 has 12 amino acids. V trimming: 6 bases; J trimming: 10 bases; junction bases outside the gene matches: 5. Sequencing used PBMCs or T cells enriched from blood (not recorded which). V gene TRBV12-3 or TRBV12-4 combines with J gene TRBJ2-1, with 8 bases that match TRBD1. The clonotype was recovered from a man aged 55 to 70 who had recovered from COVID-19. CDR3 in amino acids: CASRPDRGEQFF. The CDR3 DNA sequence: TGTGCCAGCAGACCCGACAGGGGCGAGCAGTTCTTC.